This TCR beta chain was captured in a study of cytomegalovirus exposure and HLA in healthy donors. Study-level background: Early released data had around 88 million unique TCRs, all coming from HLA-typed donors.

Germline assignment: CDR1 SGDLS and CDR2 YYNGEE. The junction had 0 bases not matched to a gene; V was cut back by 0 bases and J by 5 bases. CDR3 length: 15 amino acids. In the PCR, 60 Vbeta and 13 Jbeta primers were used. Generated by immunoSEQ multiplex PCR, the TCRdb table keeps only in-frame clones and is missing some. Of 130,000 or so clones listed, approximately 82% are singletons. Sequencing was done on a sample of PBMCs. The chain links TRBV9 to TRBJ2-2, with 11 bases fitting TRBD2. The receptor was derived from a man aged 18-30 years in good health and CMV-seropositive. CDR3 sequence reads: CASSVGLAGTGELFF. The DNA of the CDR3 is TGTGCCAGCAGCGTAGGACTAGCGGGAACCGGGGAGCTGTTTTTT.